Reported below is one T cell receptor (beta chain). Its antigen remains unidentified. Splitting of each subset's genomic DNA was done evenly across several immunoSEQ plates. Clones were read by immunoSEQ multiplex PCR, and TCRdb kept only the in-frame ones, dropping some. Of some 2,100,000 clones listed, 85% to 95% are singletons. The data belong to a study of shared clonotypes between healthy human individuals. Overall study findings and caveats: Some naive CD4 clonotypes, roughly 5%, turned up in common across several donors.

Only CD45RO-negative cells positively selected for CCR7 counted as naive CD8 cells, so terminally differentiated effector memory CD45RA+ cells were excluded. Germline V gene lookup returns CDR1 SGHDN and CDR2 FVKESK. V was pared by 0 bases and J by 5 bases, with 22 bases between. The CDR3 has 18 residues. V and J are TRBV14 and TRBJ1-2; D uncertain. The TCR sequence derives from a man aged 18 to 35 in good health. Some clones in this sample may be carry-over from other donors' samples. Sequenced material: naive CD8+ T cells from PBMCs. Here the CDR3 reads CASSQESIRRTIEYGYTF. In DNA form, the CDR3 reads TGTGCCAGCAGCCAAGAAAGCATACGGCGGACGATTGAGTATGGCTACACCTTC.